This passage covers 5 T cell receptor beta chains from one sample sequenced in a study of blood T cell repertoires in COVID-19 (dated by TCRdb to about 2020). Library preparation used the immunoSEQ multiplex PCR assay. Imported from immuneACCESS, the table was reduced by TCRdb to in-frame sequences with V and J called. These copies leave out some clones; in studies compared against another copy, an unresolved V gene accounts for under half, and the cause of the remainder is not known. The sample profile shows some 250,000 clones; approximately 83% of them were found once. The ten top clones hold about 3% of the sample. The sample consisted of peripheral blood. The receptors stem from a woman in her thirties who had recovered from COVID-19.

V is TRBV7-6 and J is TRBJ2-2; unclear D gene. The CDR3 consists of 16 residues. Germline V gene data show CDR1 as SGHVS and CDR2 as FNYEAQ. The ends were cut back, 2 bases at V and 4 bases at J, with 14 bases in the middle. The CDR3 loop is CASSLPEVDPTGELFF. The DNA for the CDR3 is TGTGCCAGCAGCTTACCCGAGGTAGATCCCACCGGGGAGCTGTTTTTT.

This clone was recorded only once. This chain links TRBV5-1 with TRBJ2-6, with TRBD1 as a possible D gene (5 bases). CDR1 SGHRS and CDR2 YFSETQ come from the germline V gene. This CDR3 comprises 16 residues. Deletions cut 0 bases from V and 0 bases from J, with 7 bases between. The CDR3 DNA sequence: TGCGCCAGCAGCTTGGACACAGGCTCTGGGGCCAACGTCCTGACTTTC. It encodes CASSLDTGSGANVLTF.

The V and J genes are TRBV11-2 and TRBJ1-4; D is unresolved. Trimming stripped 1 base from V and 4 bases from J, with 16 bases between. This CDR3 comprises 17 residues. Per germline, CDR1 SGHAT and CDR2 FQNNGV. Here the CDR3 reads CASSLGGLGRLNEKLFF. Written as DNA, the CDR3 is TGTGCCAGCAGCTTAGGGGGTTTGGGGAGGCTTAATGAAAAACTGTTTTTT.

As for this clone: Within the sample, other DNA sequences also encode this same CDR3. This chain links TRBV30 with TRBJ1-1; D perhaps matches TRBD1 (5 bases). The CDR3 totals 11 residues. The germline V gene encodes CDR1 GTSNPN and CDR2 SVGIG (reference sequence). The V end was cut by 5 bases, the J end by 4 bases, with 8 bases between. The CDR3 loop reads CAWVGGTEAFF. CDR3 nucleotide sequence: TGTGCCTGGGTGGGGGGCACTGAAGCTTTCTTT.

The V gene is TRBV7-9, the J gene TRBJ2-5; 7 bases fit TRBD1. Losses at the gene ends were 0 bases for V and 0 bases for J; bases not matched to a gene: 10. The CDR3 covers 18 residues. CDR1 and CDR2 from the germline V gene are SEHNR and FQNEAQ (reference sequence). The CDR3 nucleotides read TGTGCCAGCAGCTTAGCTGCGACAGGGTCGATGTACCAAGAGACCCAGTACTTC. Amino acid sequence: CASSLAATGSMYQETQYF. Complete variable domain (other parts from reference TRBV7-9 and TRBJ2-5): DTGVSQNPRHKITKRGQNVTFRCDPISEHNRLYWYRQTLGQGPEFLTYFQNEAQLEKSRLLSDRFSAERPKGSFSTLEIQRTEQGDSAMYLCASSLAATGSMYQETQYFGPGTRLLVL.